These T cell receptor beta chains were read from a single sample in a study of blood T cell repertoires in COVID-19. Generated by immunoSEQ multiplex PCR, the TCRdb table keeps only in-frame clones and is missing some. The table shows some 240,000 clones, with 75% to 90% occurring only once. Sequences were obtained from peripheral blood. The receptors here all came from a woman in her forties who had recovered from COVID-19. Each CDR3 is given with its conserved first and last residue. A D gene is named only where the DNA matches it firmly. Rows give clone size only sometimes, using once, few, many, or a class for an expanded clone.

d_call j_call v_call clone_size cdr3_nt cdr3_aa
TRBD2 TRBJ2-3 TRBV6-5 NA TGTGCCAGCAGGATGAGCGGGAGGTTCACAGATACGCAGTATTTT CASRMSGRFTDTQYF
TRBD2 TRBJ2-1 TRBV29-1 NA TGCAGCGTTGAACCGCTAGCGGGAAACGTCAATGAGCAGTTCTTC CSVEPLAGNVNEQFF
NA TRBJ2-7 TRBV11-2 NA TGTGCCAGCAGCTTAACCGACGGACTCCTCTACGAGCAGTACTTC CASSLTDGLLYEQYF
NA TRBJ2-1 TRBV12-5 once TGTGCTAGTGGTTTGGGGTCCAGGGTGGGGAATGAGCAGTTCTTC CASGLGSRVGNEQFF
NA TRBJ2-4 TRBV2 NA TGTGCCAGCAGTGAAGGGGTGAAGACGGGCATTCAGTACTTC CASSEGVKTGIQYF
NA TRBJ2-3 TRBV9 NA TGTGCCAGCAGCGCCACCAACCCCGGGGGTACAGATACGCAGTATTTT CASSATNPGGTDTQYF
TRBD2 TRBJ2-5 TRBV6-1 NA TGTGCCAGCAGTGCTCGGGCCGGGGGGTCACAAGAGACCCAGTACTTC CASSARAGGSQETQYF
NA TRBJ2-3 TRBV7-2 few TGTGCCAGCAGCGACACCCTTTCGGATACGCAGTATTTT CASSDTLSDTQYF
NA TRBJ2-3 TRBV19 NA TGTGCCAGGCCCATAGGAGGAGGGCGCGATTACGGGGGATCTATTAGAACGCAGTATTTT CARPIGGGRDYGGSIRTQYF
TRBD1 TRBJ1-2 TRBV27 NA TGTGCCAGCAGTCACGGGACAGGGGGCAATGGCTACACCTTC CASSHGTGGNGYTF
TRBD1 TRBJ2-3 TRBV3-1/TRBV3-2 NA TGTGCCAGCAGCCATCTGGAGACAGGGAGCCCAGATACGCAGTATTTT CASSHLETGSPDTQYF
NA TRBJ2-2 TRBV9 NA TGTGCCAGCAGCGTAGGTGGCAACCCAACCGGGGAGCTGTTTTTT CASSVGGNPTGELFF
TRBD1 TRBJ1-6 TRBV28 NA TGTGCCAGCAGTCCCCCCGGACAGGAACTAGATTCACCCCTCCACTTT CASSPPGQELDSPLHF
TRBD1 TRBJ1-5 TRBV28 NA TGTGCCAGCACCCCAGGGACAGCTCTTTGGCCCCAGCATTTT CASTPGTALWPQHF
TRBD1 TRBJ2-5 TRBV5-4 NA TGTGCCAGCAGCTTGGCAGGGGGCGAGACCCAGTACTTC CASSLAGGETQYF
TRBD1 TRBJ1-2 TRBV19 NA TGTGCCAGTAGTATGGGACAGGGTGGCGATGGCTACACCTTC CASSMGQGGDGYTF
TRBD2 TRBJ2-1 TRBV5-1 NA TGCGCCAGCAGCTTGGGACTAGCGGGGGGCATCGATGAGCAGTTCTTC CASSLGLAGGIDEQFF
NA TRBJ1-5 TRBV27 once TGTGCCAGCAGTTTGTCCGGGTGGGGCAATCAGCCCCAGCATTTT CASSLSGWGNQPQHF
NA TRBJ2-1 TRBV18 NA TGTGCCAGCTCACCGGCAGGGTACAATGAGCAGTTCTTC CASSPAGYNEQFF
NA TRBJ1-6 TRBV11-2 NA TGTGCCAGCAGCTTAGGGGTCAGGGGAGAGTCACCCCTCCACTTT CASSLGVRGESPLHF
NA TRBJ2-2 TRBV5-1 NA TGCGCCAGCATGGAGGCCTTGAACACCGGGGAGCTGTTTTTT CASMEALNTGELFF
NA TRBJ2-3 TRBV14 NA TGTGCCAGCAGCCAAGCGCGGGCCATTCGCACAGATACGCAGTATTTT CASSQARAIRTDTQYF
TRBD1 TRBJ2-1 TRBV28 NA TGTGCCAGCAGGGACAGGGCCTACAATGAGCAGTTCTTC CASRDRAYNEQFF
TRBD1 TRBJ1-5 TRBV6-5 NA TGTGCCAGCAGTCAAACGACAGGGTATCAGCCCCAGCATTTT CASSQTTGYQPQHF
NA TRBJ1-1 TRBV6-2/TRBV6-3 once TGTGCCAGCAGCTTTGACAGAAACACTGAAGCTTTCTTT CASSFDRNTEAFF
NA TRBJ1-2 TRBV28 NA TGTGCCAGCAGTCTCGGACAGAACTATGGCTACACCTTC CASSLGQNYGYTF
TRBD2 TRBJ2-1 TRBV5-3 NA TGTGCCAGAAGGTTTCCCTTAGCGGGGGGGCCCTATGAGCAGTTCTTC CARRFPLAGGPYEQFF
NA TRBJ2-1 TRBV12-3/TRBV12-4 NA TGTGCCAGCAGTACCCTCGGGGTTAATGAGCAGTTCTTC CASSTLGVNEQFF
NA TRBJ2-7 TRBV12-5 NA TGTGCTAGTGGTTTGGTACGGGATGTATACTTC CASGLVRDVYF
NA TRBJ2-2 TRBV5-1 NA TGCGCCAGCAGCGACACACCCGGGACATTTAACACCGGGGAGCTGTTTTTT CASSDTPGTFNTGELFF
NA TRBJ2-1 TRBV18 NA TGTGCCAGCTCACCACCCCTGGGGGGGCTTGGCGAGCAGTTCTTC CASSPPLGGLGEQFF
NA TRBJ2-3 TRBV28 NA TGTGCCAGCAGCATAATCCCGTCCAGCGGCTACACAGATACGCAGTATTTT CASSIIPSSGYTDTQYF